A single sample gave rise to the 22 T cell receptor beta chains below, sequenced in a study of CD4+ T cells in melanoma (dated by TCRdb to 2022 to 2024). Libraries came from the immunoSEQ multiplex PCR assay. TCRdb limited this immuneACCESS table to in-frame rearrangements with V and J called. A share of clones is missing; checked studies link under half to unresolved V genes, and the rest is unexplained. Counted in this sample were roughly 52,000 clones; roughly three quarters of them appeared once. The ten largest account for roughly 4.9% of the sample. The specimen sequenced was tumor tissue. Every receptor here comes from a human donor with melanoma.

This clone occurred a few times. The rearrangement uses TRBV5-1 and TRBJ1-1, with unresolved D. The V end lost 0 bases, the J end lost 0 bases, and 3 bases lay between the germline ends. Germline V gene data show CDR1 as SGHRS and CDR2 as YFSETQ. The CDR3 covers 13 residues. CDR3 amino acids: CASSLGLNTEAFF. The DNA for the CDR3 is TGCGCCAGCAGCTTGGGGTTGAACACTGAAGCTTTCTTT.

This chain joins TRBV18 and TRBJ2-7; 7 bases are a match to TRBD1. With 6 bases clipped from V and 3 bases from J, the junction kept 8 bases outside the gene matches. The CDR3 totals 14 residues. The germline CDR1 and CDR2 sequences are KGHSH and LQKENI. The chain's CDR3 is CASSSPRDSYEQYF. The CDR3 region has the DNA TGTGCCAGCTCGTCACCCCGGGACAGCTACGAGCAGTACTTC. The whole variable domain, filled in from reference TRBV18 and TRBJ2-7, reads NAGVMQNPRHLVRRRGQEARLRCSPMKGHSHVYWYRQLPEEGLKFMVYLQKENIIDESGMPKERFSAEFPKEGPSILRIQQVVRGDSAAYFCASSSPRDSYEQYFGPGTRLTVT.

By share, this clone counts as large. In nucleotides, the CDR3 is TGCGCCAGCAGCCCGGGGCCCGCCTACGAGCAGTACTTC. Protein product: CASSPGPAYEQYF. This chain joins TRBV10-1 and TRBJ2-7, with D tentatively TRBD1 or TRBD2 (5 bases each). The CDR3 is made up of 13 amino acids. V was cut by 6 bases and J by 2 bases, with 11 bases left in between. Per the germline V gene, CDR1 is WNHNN and CDR2 is SYGVQD (reference sequence).

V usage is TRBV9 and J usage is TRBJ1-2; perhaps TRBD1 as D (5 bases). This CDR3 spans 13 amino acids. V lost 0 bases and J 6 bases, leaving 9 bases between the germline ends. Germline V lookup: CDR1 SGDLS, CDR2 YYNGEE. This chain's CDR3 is CASSVGGSDGYTF. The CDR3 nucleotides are TGTGCCAGCAGCGTAGGGGGGAGCGATGGCTACACCTTC.

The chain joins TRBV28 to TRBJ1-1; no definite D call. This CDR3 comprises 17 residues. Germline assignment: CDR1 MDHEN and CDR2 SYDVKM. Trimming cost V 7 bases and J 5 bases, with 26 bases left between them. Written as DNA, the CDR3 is TGTGCCAGCAACTCAATAATGGCAGGACCGGTTGGGACTGAAGCTTTCTTT. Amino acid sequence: CASNSIMAGPVGTEAFF.

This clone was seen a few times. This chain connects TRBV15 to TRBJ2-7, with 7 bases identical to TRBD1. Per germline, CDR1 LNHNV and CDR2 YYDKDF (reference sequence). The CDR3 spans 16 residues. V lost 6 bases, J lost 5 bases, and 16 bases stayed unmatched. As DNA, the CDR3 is TGTGCCACCAGTCCGGACAGGTTCGGGATAGGCGACGAGCAGTACTTC. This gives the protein CATSPDRFGIGDEQYF.

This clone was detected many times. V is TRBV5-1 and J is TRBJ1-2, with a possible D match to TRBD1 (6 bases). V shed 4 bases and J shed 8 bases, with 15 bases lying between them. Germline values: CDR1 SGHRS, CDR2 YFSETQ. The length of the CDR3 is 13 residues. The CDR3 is CASSRREDSGYTF. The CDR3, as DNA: TGCGCCAGCAGCCGCAGGGAGGACAGCGGCTACACCTTC.

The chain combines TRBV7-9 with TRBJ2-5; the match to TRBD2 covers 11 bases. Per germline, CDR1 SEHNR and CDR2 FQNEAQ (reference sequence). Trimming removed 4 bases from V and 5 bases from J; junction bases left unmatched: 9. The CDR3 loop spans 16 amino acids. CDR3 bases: TGTGCCAGCAGCTCACCCCTAGCGGGGGGCCGGGAGACCCAGTACTTC. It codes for CASSSPLAGGRETQYF.

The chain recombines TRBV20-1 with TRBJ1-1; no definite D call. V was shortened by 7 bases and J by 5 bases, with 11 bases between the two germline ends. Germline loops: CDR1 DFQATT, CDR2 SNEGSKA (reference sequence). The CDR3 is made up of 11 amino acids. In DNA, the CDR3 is TGCAGTGGTTATAAGAATACTGAAGCTTTCTTT. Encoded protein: CSGYKNTEAFF.

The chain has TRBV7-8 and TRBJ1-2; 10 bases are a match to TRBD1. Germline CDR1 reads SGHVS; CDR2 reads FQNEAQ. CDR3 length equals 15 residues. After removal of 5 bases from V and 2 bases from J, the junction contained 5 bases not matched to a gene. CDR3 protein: CASSPQGQGNYGYTF. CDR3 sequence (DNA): TGTGCCAGCAGCCCGCAGGGACAGGGGAACTATGGCTACACCTTC.

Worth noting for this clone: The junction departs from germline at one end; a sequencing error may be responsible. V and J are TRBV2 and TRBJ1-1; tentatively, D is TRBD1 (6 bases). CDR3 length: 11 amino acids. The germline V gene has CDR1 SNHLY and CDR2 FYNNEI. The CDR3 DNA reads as TGTGCCAGCAGAGAAGGGGGAGAAGCTTTCTTT. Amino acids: CASREGGEAFF.

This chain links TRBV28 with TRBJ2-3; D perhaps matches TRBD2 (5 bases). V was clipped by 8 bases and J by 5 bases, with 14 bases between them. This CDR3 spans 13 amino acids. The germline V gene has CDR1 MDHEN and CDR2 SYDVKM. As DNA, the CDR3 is TGTGCCAGCGGAAATAGCGAGAAAGATACGCAGTATTTT. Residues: CASGNSEKDTQYF.

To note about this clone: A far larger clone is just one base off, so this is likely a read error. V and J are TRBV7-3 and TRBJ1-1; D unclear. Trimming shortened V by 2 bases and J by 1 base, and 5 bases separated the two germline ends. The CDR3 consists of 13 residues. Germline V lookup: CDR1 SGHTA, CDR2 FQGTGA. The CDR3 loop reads CASSLWGNTEAFF. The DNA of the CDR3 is TGTGCCAGCAGCTTATGGGGGAACACTGAAGCTTTCTTT.

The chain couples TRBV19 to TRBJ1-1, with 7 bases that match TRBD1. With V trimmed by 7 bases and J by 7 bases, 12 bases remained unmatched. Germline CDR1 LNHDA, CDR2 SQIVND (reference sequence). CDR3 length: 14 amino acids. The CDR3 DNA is TGTGCCAGTACTGACATCGGGACAGTTGATGAAGCTTTCTTT. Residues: CASTDIGTVDEAFF.

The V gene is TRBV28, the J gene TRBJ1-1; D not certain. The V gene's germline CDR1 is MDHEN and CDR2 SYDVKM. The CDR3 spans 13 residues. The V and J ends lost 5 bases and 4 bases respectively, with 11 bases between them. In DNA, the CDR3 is TGTGCCAGCAGTGACCCTCCGGGCACTGAAGCTTTCTTT. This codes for CASSDPPGTEAFF. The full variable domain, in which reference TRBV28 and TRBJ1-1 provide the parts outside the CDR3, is DVKVTQSSRYLVKRTGEKVFLECVQDMDHENMFWYRQDPGLGLRLIYFSYDVKMKEKGDIPEGYSVSREKKERFSLILESASTNQTSMYLCASSDPPGTEAFFGQGTRLTVV.

CDR3 in DNA: TGTGCCAGCAGCTTGGTCCCGAACAATGAGCAGTTCTTC. Translating gives CASSLVPNNEQFF. The chain has TRBV5-5 and TRBJ2-1; D ambiguous. The V gene lost 0 bases and the J gene lost 5 bases, with 6 bases spanning the gap. The CDR3 is 13 amino acids. CDR1 is SGHKS and CDR2 is YYEKEE in the germline V gene (reference sequence).

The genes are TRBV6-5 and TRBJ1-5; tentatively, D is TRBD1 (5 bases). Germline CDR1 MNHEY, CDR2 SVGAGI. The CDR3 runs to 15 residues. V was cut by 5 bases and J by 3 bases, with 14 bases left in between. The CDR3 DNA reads TGTGCCAGCAGTCCGGCTGAGGGGAACAATCAGCCCCAGCATTTT. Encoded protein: CASSPAEGNNQPQHF.

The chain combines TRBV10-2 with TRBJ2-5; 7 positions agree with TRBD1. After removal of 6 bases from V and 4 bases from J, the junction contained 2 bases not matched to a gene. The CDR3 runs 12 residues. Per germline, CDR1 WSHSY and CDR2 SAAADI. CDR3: CASRTGRETQYF. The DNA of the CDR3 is TGCGCCAGCAGGACAGGGAGAGAGACCCAGTACTTC.

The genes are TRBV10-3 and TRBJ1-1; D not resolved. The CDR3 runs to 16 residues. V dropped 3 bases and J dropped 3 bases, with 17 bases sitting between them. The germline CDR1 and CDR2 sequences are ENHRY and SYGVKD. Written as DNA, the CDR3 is TGTGCCATCAGTGACCGACTTTCAAGCGGTCACACTGAAGCTTTCTTT. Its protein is CAISDRLSSGHTEAFF.

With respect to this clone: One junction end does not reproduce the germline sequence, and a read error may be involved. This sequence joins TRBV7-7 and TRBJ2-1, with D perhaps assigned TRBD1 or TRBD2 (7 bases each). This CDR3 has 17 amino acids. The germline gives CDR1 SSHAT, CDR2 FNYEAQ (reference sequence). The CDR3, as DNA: TGTGCTAGCAGCTTATATGGGGGGGACAGCTCCTACAATGAGCAGTTCTTC. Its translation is CASSLYGGDSSYNEQFF. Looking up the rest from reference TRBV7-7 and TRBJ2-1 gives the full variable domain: GAGVSQSPRYKVTKRGQDVTLRCDPISSHATLYWYQQALGQGPEFLTYFNYEAQPDKSGLPSDRFSAERPEGSISTLTIQRTEQRDSAMYRCASSLYGGDSSYNEQFFGPGTRLTVL.

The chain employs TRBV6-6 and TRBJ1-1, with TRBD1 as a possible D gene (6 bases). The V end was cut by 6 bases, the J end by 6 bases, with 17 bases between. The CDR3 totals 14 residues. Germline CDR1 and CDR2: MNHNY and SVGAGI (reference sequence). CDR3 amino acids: CASRPRGAGAEAFF. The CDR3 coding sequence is TGTGCCAGCAGACCCCGGGGGGCTGGGGCTGAAGCTTTCTTT.

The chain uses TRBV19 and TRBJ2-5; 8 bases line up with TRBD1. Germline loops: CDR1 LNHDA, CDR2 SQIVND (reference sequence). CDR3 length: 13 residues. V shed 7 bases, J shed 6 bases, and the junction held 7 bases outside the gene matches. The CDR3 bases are TGTGCCAGTACCAACCAGGGGGCCCAGACCCAGTACTTC. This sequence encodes CASTNQGAQTQYF.